Sequencing of this T cell receptor (beta chain) was carried out in a study of blood T cell repertoires in COVID-19. This clone was observed a few times. Libraries were prepared by immunoSEQ multiplex PCR; TCRdb keeps only in-frame clonotypes and omits some of them. This sample has tens of thousands of clones; more than 70% occur once, and the top ten carry roughly an eighth. The germline V gene encodes CDR1 MNHEY and CDR2 SVGEGT. V lost 4 bases and J 5 bases, leaving 8 bases between the germline ends. The CDR3 totals 12 residues. The chain combines TRBV6-2 or TRBV6-3 with TRBJ1-1; D ambiguous. This receptor was obtained from a human donor in a cohort sampled during active COVID-19. The sequencing sample was made of peripheral blood. CDR3 nucleotide sequence: TGTGCCAGCAGTTTTATGAGGACTGAAGCTTTCTTT. Amino acid sequence: CASSFMRTEAFF.